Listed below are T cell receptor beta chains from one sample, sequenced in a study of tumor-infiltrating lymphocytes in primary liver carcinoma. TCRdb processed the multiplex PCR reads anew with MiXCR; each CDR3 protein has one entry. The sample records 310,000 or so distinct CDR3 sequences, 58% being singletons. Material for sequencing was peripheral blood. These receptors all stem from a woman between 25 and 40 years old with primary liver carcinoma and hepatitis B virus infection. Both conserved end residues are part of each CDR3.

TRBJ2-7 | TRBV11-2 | CASSLVARGLRGLAGFYEQYF
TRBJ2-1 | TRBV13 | CASSLGIGRTSGQFF
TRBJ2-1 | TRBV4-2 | CASSQVSTNGEQFF
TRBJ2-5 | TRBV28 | CVSTEQGVKTQYF
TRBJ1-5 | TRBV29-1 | CSVDKRLNPPHDQPQHF
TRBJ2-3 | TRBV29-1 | CSVERGGTSTDTQYF
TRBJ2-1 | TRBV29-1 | CSFVIPGSNDQFF
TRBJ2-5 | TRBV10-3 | CATLGETQYF
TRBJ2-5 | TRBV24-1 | CATSLGAPKETQYF
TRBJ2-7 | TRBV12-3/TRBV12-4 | CASSPTSGTYEQYF
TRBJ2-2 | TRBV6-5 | CSSSPFGLDGELFF
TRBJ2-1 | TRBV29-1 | CSVLGGLGNEQFF
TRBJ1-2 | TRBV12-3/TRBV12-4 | CASSPHITGAGGYTF
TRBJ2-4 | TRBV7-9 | CANSFDRGLLGNIQYF
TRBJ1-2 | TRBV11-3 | CASGLEGRDASYGYTF
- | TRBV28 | CTSGSLRTPRIGTQYF
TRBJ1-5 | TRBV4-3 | CASSNRLGQPQHF
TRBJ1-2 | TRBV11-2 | CASSDSTNYGYTF
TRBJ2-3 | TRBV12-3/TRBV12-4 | CASSSGRSTVTQYF
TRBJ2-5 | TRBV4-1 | CASSQDLRPQETQYF
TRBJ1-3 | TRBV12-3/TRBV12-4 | CASSQGLPSGNTIYF
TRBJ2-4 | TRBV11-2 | CASSLGWGPKSIPYF
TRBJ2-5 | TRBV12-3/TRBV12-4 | CASSHTRGGHETQYF
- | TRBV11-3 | CASSGKGQGDRGQYF
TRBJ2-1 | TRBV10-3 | CAISEAGSSGYNEQFF
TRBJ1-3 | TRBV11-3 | CASGRGSGNTIYF
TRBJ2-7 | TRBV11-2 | CGSSFPEGGGGNEQYF
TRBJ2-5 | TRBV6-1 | CASSECFGQGGRETQYF
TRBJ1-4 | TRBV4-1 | CASTQTGVNEKLFF
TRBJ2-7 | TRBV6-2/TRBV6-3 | CASRTQGKPYEQYF
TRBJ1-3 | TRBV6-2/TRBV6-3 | CASSSQGGGNTIYF
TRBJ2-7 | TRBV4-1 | CASSPDLWRDSYEQYF
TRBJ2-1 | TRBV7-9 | CASSPRTSGSPNEQFF
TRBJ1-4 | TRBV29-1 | CSAEGREKLFF
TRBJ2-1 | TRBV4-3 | CGSSQHRGMGSGRGNEQFF
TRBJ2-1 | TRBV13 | CASSLTLGEQFF
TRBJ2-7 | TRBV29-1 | CSVGGLADTYEQYF
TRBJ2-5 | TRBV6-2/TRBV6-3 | CASSPIFF
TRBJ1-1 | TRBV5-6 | CASSLDRGRYLMAEAFF
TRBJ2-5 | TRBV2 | CASKRAGETQYF